The rows below give T cell receptor beta chains drawn from one sample of a study of control samples from healthy donors and cancer patients. TCRdb's copy holds only in-frame clones and misses some; the assay was immunoSEQ multiplex PCR. The sample has about 70,000 clones; approximately 89% are singletons. Sequencing was performed on PBMCs. These receptors all come from a woman in her forties or fifties with head and neck cancer. The CDR3 runs from the conserved cysteine through the conserved F or W. Each record gives: V gene, clone size, J gene, D gene, CDR3 protein, CDR3 DNA. The D gene is left open where the match is weak. Size tells how often a clone was seen (once, few, many) or the class of an expanded clone, and some rows leave it out.

V gene: TRBV30
clone size: few
J gene: TRBJ1-3
D gene: .
CDR3 protein: CAWSRDSGSGNTIYF
CDR3 DNA: TGTGCCTGGAGTCGGGACTCCGGCTCTGGAAACACCATATATTTT

V gene: TRBV9
clone size: .
J gene: TRBJ1-1
D gene: TRBD1
CDR3 protein: CASSKGQGVSSLNTEAFF
CDR3 DNA: TGTGCCAGCAGCAAGGGACAGGGGGTCTCCTCCTTGAACACTGAAGCTTTCTTT

V gene: TRBV5-4
clone size: .
J gene: TRBJ2-7
D gene: .
CDR3 protein: CASSLGSGTMPTEQYF
CDR3 DNA: TGTGCCAGCAGCTTGGGGTCAGGGACAATGCCTACCGAGCAGTACTTC

V gene: TRBV5-6
clone size: .
J gene: TRBJ2-5
D gene: .
CDR3 protein: CASSLTSIGETQYF
CDR3 DNA: TGTGCCAGCAGCTTGACCAGCATAGGAGAGACCCAGTACTTC

V gene: TRBV7-3
clone size: .
J gene: TRBJ1-1
D gene: .
CDR3 protein: CASSLHRTTGTEAFF
CDR3 DNA: TGTGCCAGCAGCTTACATCGAACAACGGGGACTGAAGCTTTCTTT

V gene: TRBV2
clone size: .
J gene: TRBJ2-2
D gene: TRBD2
CDR3 protein: CASNRGTSTGELFF
CDR3 DNA: TGTGCCAGCAATAGAGGGACTAGCACCGGGGAGCTGTTTTTT

V gene: TRBV11-2
clone size: .
J gene: TRBJ1-1
D gene: .
CDR3 protein: CASSTYLRGTEAFF
CDR3 DNA: TGTGCCAGCAGCACGTACTTGAGGGGGACTGAAGCTTTCTTT

V gene: TRBV7-9
clone size: few
J gene: TRBJ1-6
D gene: TRBD1
CDR3 protein: CASSLGGTGDSPLHF
CDR3 DNA: TGTGCCAGCAGCTTAGGCGGGACAGGGGATTCACCCCTCCACTTT

V gene: TRBV5-6
clone size: once
J gene: TRBJ1-2
D gene: .
CDR3 protein: CASSLSSRGHGYTF
CDR3 DNA: TGTGCCAGCAGCTTGAGCTCGCGGGGTCATGGCTACACCTTC

V gene: TRBV30
clone size: .
J gene: TRBJ1-6
D gene: .
CDR3 protein: CAWSLSGGRHSPLHF
CDR3 DNA: TGTGCCTGGAGTCTGAGTGGGGGGAGGCATTCACCCCTCCACTTT

V gene: TRBV4-2
clone size: .
J gene: TRBJ2-7
D gene: .
CDR3 protein: CASSQAWDGDYEQYF
CDR3 DNA: TGTGCCAGCAGCCAAGCCTGGGACGGGGACTACGAGCAGTACTTC

V gene: TRBV5-1
clone size: .
J gene: TRBJ2-2
D gene: TRBD1
CDR3 protein: CASSERTGASGELFF
CDR3 DNA: TGCGCCAGCAGCGAGAGGACAGGGGCTAGCGGGGAGCTGTTTTTT

V gene: TRBV28
clone size: .
J gene: TRBJ1-5
D gene: .
CDR3 protein: CASSLGTGPSNQPQHF
CDR3 DNA: TGTGCCAGCAGTTTGGGTACAGGCCCAAGCAATCAGCCCCAGCATTTT

V gene: TRBV5-1
clone size: .
J gene: TRBJ2-1
D gene: TRBD2
CDR3 protein: CASSSDRTSGGLKSSYNEQFF
CDR3 DNA: TGCGCCAGCAGCTCGGACAGGACTAGCGGGGGCCTCAAGAGCTCCTACAATGAGCAGTTCTTC

V gene: TRBV6-6
clone size: .
J gene: TRBJ1-4
D gene: TRBD1
CDR3 protein: CASSARDRGPNEKLFF
CDR3 DNA: TGTGCCAGCAGTGCCCGGGACAGGGGGCCGAATGAAAAACTGTTTTTT

V gene: TRBV5-6
clone size: .
J gene: TRBJ1-2
D gene: .
CDR3 protein: CASSLGGRSYGYTF
CDR3 DNA: TGTGCCAGCAGCTTGGGGGGGCGCTCCTATGGCTACACCTTC

V gene: TRBV28
clone size: .
J gene: TRBJ1-5
D gene: .
CDR3 protein: CASSFEDQPQHF
CDR3 DNA: TGTGCCAGCAGTTTTGAGGATCAGCCCCAGCATTTT

V gene: TRBV27
clone size: .
J gene: TRBJ1-2
D gene: TRBD1
CDR3 protein: CASSLGPGTESGYTF
CDR3 DNA: TGTGCCAGCAGTTTGGGCCCCGGGACAGAGTCTGGCTACACCTTC

V gene: TRBV27
clone size: .
J gene: TRBJ2-5
D gene: .
CDR3 protein: CASSDAGPRETQYF
CDR3 DNA: TGTGCCAGCAGTGACGCAGGGCCCAGGGAGACCCAGTACTTC

V gene: TRBV3-1/TRBV3-2
clone size: .
J gene: TRBJ1-6
D gene: .
CDR3 protein: CASSQSINPGDSPLHF
CDR3 DNA: TGTGCCAGCAGCCAGTCCATAAATCCTGGGGATTCACCCCTCCACTTT

V gene: TRBV30
clone size: .
J gene: TRBJ1-3
D gene: .
CDR3 protein: CAWSKLRNLVGTIYF
CDR3 DNA: TGTGCCTGGAGCAAACTGAGGAATTTGGTCGGCACCATATATTTT

V gene: TRBV30
clone size: .
J gene: TRBJ1-2
D gene: .
CDR3 protein: CAWSVQGGSGYTF
CDR3 DNA: TGTGCCTGGAGTGTACAGGGCGGAAGTGGCTACACCTTC

V gene: TRBV11-3
clone size: few
J gene: TRBJ2-3
D gene: TRBD2
CDR3 protein: CASSFSGGGDTQYF
CDR3 DNA: TGTGCCAGCAGCTTTAGCGGGGGTGGGGATACGCAGTATTTT

V gene: TRBV5-1
clone size: .
J gene: TRBJ1-2
D gene: .
CDR3 protein: CASSLTAGDYGYTF
CDR3 DNA: TGCGCCAGCAGCTTGACCGCAGGAGACTATGGCTACACCTTC

V gene: TRBV5-1
clone size: once
J gene: TRBJ1-1
D gene: TRBD1
CDR3 protein: CASSLNRGDTEAFF
CDR3 DNA: TGCGCCAGCAGCTTGAACAGGGGCGATACTGAAGCTTTCTTT

V gene: TRBV9
clone size: once
J gene: TRBJ2-5
D gene: TRBD2
CDR3 protein: CASSGTSGGGYQETQYF
CDR3 DNA: TGTGCCAGCAGCGGGACTAGCGGGGGAGGGTACCAAGAGACCCAGTACTTC

V gene: TRBV3-1/TRBV3-2
clone size: .
J gene: TRBJ1-1
D gene: .
CDR3 protein: CASSPVGPTEAFF
CDR3 DNA: TGTGCCAGCAGCCCCGTGGGGCCCACTGAAGCTTTCTTT

V gene: TRBV6-5
clone size: .
J gene: TRBJ2-1
D gene: .
CDR3 protein: CASRHRNSYNEQFF
CDR3 DNA: TGTGCCAGCAGACACAGGAACTCCTACAATGAGCAGTTCTTC

V gene: TRBV28
clone size: .
J gene: TRBJ2-6
D gene: .
CDR3 protein: CASSPRLVLSGANVLTF
CDR3 DNA: TGTGCCAGCAGTCCGAGGCTTGTTCTCTCTGGGGCCAACGTCCTGACTTTC

V gene: TRBV5-1
clone size: .
J gene: TRBJ1-4
D gene: TRBD1
CDR3 protein: CASSWTGGSSEKLFF
CDR3 DNA: TGCGCCAGCAGCTGGACAGGGGGTAGTAGTGAAAAACTGTTTTTT

V gene: TRBV5-1
clone size: .
J gene: TRBJ1-2
D gene: TRBD1
CDR3 protein: CASSGGGSHVQGYTF
CDR3 DNA: TGCGCCAGCAGCGGAGGGGGCTCTCATGTGCAAGGCTACACCTTC

V gene: TRBV18
clone size: .
J gene: TRBJ1-1
D gene: .
CDR3 protein: CASSLGPGGTEAFF
CDR3 DNA: TGTGCCAGCTCACTGGGCCCGGGCGGGACTGAAGCTTTCTTT

V gene: TRBV9
clone size: once
J gene: TRBJ2-3
D gene: TRBD2
CDR3 protein: CASSPGRGRIADTQYF
CDR3 DNA: TGTGCCAGCAGCCCGGGGAGGGGCAGGATCGCAGATACGCAGTATTTT

V gene: TRBV11-1
clone size: .
J gene: TRBJ1-1
D gene: .
CDR3 protein: CAISRETEAFF
CDR3 DNA: TGTGCCATCTCTCGGGAAACTGAAGCTTTCTTT